A selection of T cell receptor beta chains follows, all from one sample in a study of T cell responses to AZD1222 COVID-19 vaccine. Sequencing was performed with immunoSEQ multiplex PCR; in TCRdb, only in-frame clones are kept and a portion is missing. The table lists 100,000 to 150,000 clones, approximately 91% of them singletons. Here the sequenced sample was peripheral blood, taken 28 days after the second AZD1222 dose. The receptor set was obtained from an adult who received the AZD1222 COVID-19 vaccine. Both conserved end residues are part of each CDR3. The order of the fields is V gene, D gene, J gene, clone size, CDR3 DNA, CDR3 protein. The D gene is left open where the match is weak. Size tells how often a clone was seen (once, few, many) or the class of an expanded clone, and some rows leave it out.

v_gene: TRBV4-1; d_gene: TRBD2; j_gene: TRBJ2-3; abundance: -; CDR3nt: TGCGCCAGCAGCCAAGATCCGAGCGGGAGGTCAGATACGCAGTATTTT; CDR3aa: CASSQDPSGRSDTQYF
v_gene: TRBV9; d_gene: TRBD1; j_gene: TRBJ1-1; abundance: -; CDR3nt: TGTGCCAGCAGCGTAGTCGGCGGGACAGGGAGTGAAGCTTTCTTT; CDR3aa: CASSVVGGTGSEAFF
v_gene: TRBV5-1; d_gene: -; j_gene: TRBJ2-1; abundance: -; CDR3nt: TGCGCCAGCAGCCCCCCCGCGAGTGAGCAGTTCTTC; CDR3aa: CASSPPASEQFF
v_gene: TRBV6-5; d_gene: -; j_gene: TRBJ2-3; abundance: -; CDR3nt: TGTGCCAGCAGTCCGGACCGACCAGATACGCAGTATTTT; CDR3aa: CASSPDRPDTQYF
v_gene: TRBV20-1; d_gene: -; j_gene: TRBJ1-2; abundance: -; CDR3nt: TGCAGTGCTAGTGACCCTGGCCCGGGCTACACCTTC; CDR3aa: CSASDPGPGYTF
v_gene: TRBV19; d_gene: -; j_gene: TRBJ1-2; abundance: -; CDR3nt: TGTGCCAGTAGTCCAATTTTGGCAGCTAACTATGGCTACACCTTC; CDR3aa: CASSPILAANYGYTF
v_gene: TRBV5-6; d_gene: -; j_gene: TRBJ1-5; abundance: -; CDR3nt: TGTGCCAGCAGCTTGGCGGGTTACAATCAGCCCCAGCATTTT; CDR3aa: CASSLAGYNQPQHF
v_gene: TRBV9; d_gene: -; j_gene: TRBJ1-4; abundance: -; CDR3nt: TGTGCCAGCAGCGTAGGGGGGAGCCTTGAAAAACTGTTTTTT; CDR3aa: CASSVGGSLEKLFF
v_gene: TRBV6-5; d_gene: TRBD2; j_gene: TRBJ2-7; abundance: -; CDR3nt: TGTGCCAGCAGACGCGGGAGCTCCTACGAGCAGTACTTC; CDR3aa: CASRRGSSYEQYF
v_gene: TRBV7-9; d_gene: -; j_gene: TRBJ1-1; abundance: -; CDR3nt: TGTGCCAGCACCGCCCGCACTGAAGCTTTCTTT; CDR3aa: CASTARTEAFF
v_gene: TRBV10-2; d_gene: -; j_gene: TRBJ2-7; abundance: once; CDR3nt: TGCGCCAGCAGCGGCTTCAGCTACGAGCAGTACTTC; CDR3aa: CASSGFSYEQYF
v_gene: TRBV7-8; d_gene: -; j_gene: TRBJ2-3; abundance: -; CDR3nt: TGTGCCAGCAGTATTTCACGAAGAAAGGACACAGATACGCAGTATTTT; CDR3aa: CASSISRRKDTDTQYF
v_gene: TRBV28; d_gene: -; j_gene: TRBJ1-3; abundance: few; CDR3nt: TGTGCCAGCAGTTGGGACGGATCCTCTGGAAACACCATATATTTT; CDR3aa: CASSWDGSSGNTIYF
v_gene: TRBV12-3/TRBV12-4; d_gene: TRBD2; j_gene: TRBJ2-7; abundance: -; CDR3nt: TGTGCCAGCTCTCTAGCGGGAGGATACGAGCAGTACTTC; CDR3aa: CASSLAGGYEQYF
v_gene: TRBV5-4; d_gene: TRBD1; j_gene: TRBJ1-1; abundance: -; CDR3nt: TGTGCCAGCAGCGAGGGACAGTGGAACACTGAAGCTTTCTTT; CDR3aa: CASSEGQWNTEAFF
v_gene: TRBV29-1; d_gene: -; j_gene: TRBJ1-2; abundance: -; CDR3nt: TGCAGCGCCACAGTGAACTATGGCTACACCTTC; CDR3aa: CSATVNYGYTF
v_gene: TRBV9; d_gene: -; j_gene: TRBJ1-5; abundance: -; CDR3nt: TGTGCCAGCAGCATAGACACCGAGCAGCCCCAGCATTTT; CDR3aa: CASSIDTEQPQHF
v_gene: TRBV19; d_gene: -; j_gene: TRBJ1-6; abundance: -; CDR3nt: TGTGCCAGTAGTATCGGCAATTCACCCCTCCACTTT; CDR3aa: CASSIGNSPLHF
v_gene: TRBV3-1/TRBV3-2; d_gene: TRBD1; j_gene: TRBJ1-5; abundance: -; CDR3nt: TGTGCCAGCAGCCCCATAGGACAGGGTGGGCAGCCCCAGCATTTT; CDR3aa: CASSPIGQGGQPQHF
v_gene: TRBV19; d_gene: -; j_gene: TRBJ1-2; abundance: -; CDR3nt: TGTGCCAGTAGTATGGTAAACGGCGGCTACACCTTC; CDR3aa: CASSMVNGGYTF
v_gene: TRBV2; d_gene: TRBD1; j_gene: TRBJ1-5; abundance: -; CDR3nt: TGTGCCAGCAGTCCACAGGGGAATCAGCCCCAGCATTTT; CDR3aa: CASSPQGNQPQHF
v_gene: TRBV7-3; d_gene: TRBD2; j_gene: TRBJ2-1; abundance: -; CDR3nt: TGTGCCAGCACCCAGACTAGCGGGAGCGGCAATGAGCAGTTCTTC; CDR3aa: CASTQTSGSGNEQFF
v_gene: TRBV27; d_gene: -; j_gene: TRBJ2-5; abundance: -; CDR3nt: TGTGCCAGCAGTTTACGTCACAGGGTCAGCGGGCAAGAGACCCAGTACTTC; CDR3aa: CASSLRHRVSGQETQYF
v_gene: TRBV5-1; d_gene: TRBD1; j_gene: TRBJ1-6; abundance: -; CDR3nt: TGCGCCAGCAGGACAGGGCTATCCTATAATTCACCCCTCCACTTT; CDR3aa: CASRTGLSYNSPLHF
v_gene: TRBV5-1; d_gene: TRBD1; j_gene: TRBJ2-5; abundance: -; CDR3nt: TGCGCCAGCAGCTTGGTGCCCGTGTTGACAGGGCTAGAGACCCAGTACTTC; CDR3aa: CASSLVPVLTGLETQYF
v_gene: TRBV19; d_gene: -; j_gene: TRBJ2-7; abundance: -; CDR3nt: TGTGCCAGTAGTATCAGTCAGGGCACTTACGAGCAGTACTTC; CDR3aa: CASSISQGTYEQYF
v_gene: TRBV27; d_gene: TRBD2; j_gene: TRBJ2-7; abundance: -; CDR3nt: TGTGCCAGCACCCCTGAGGGGGCGGGAGGGAGCAGCTACGAGCAGTACTTC; CDR3aa: CASTPEGAGGSSYEQYF
v_gene: TRBV5-1; d_gene: -; j_gene: TRBJ1-2; abundance: few; CDR3nt: TGCGCCAGCAGCTATGGGGCCAGCTATGGCTACACCTTC; CDR3aa: CASSYGASYGYTF